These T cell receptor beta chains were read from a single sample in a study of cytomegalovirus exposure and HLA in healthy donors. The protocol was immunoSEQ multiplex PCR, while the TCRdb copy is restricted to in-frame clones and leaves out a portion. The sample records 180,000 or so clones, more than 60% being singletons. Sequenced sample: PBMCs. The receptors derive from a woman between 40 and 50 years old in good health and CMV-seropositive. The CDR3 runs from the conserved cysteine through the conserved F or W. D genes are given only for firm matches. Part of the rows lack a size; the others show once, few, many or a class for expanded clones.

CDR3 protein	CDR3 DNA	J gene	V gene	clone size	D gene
CASSPGATEAFF	TGTGCCAGCTCACCGGGGGCCACTGAAGCTTTCTTT	TRBJ1-1	TRBV18	-	-
CSVENPEVGTDTQYF	TGCAGCGTTGAAAATCCGGAGGTGGGAACAGATACGCAGTATTTT	TRBJ2-3	TRBV29-1	once	-
CASSVQGVGWQFF	TGTGCCAGCAGCGTACAGGGGGTGGGGTGGCAGTTCTTC	TRBJ2-1	TRBV11-2	-	TRBD1
CAWSGQPHQPQHF	TGTGCCTGGAGTGGACAGCCGCATCAGCCCCAGCATTTT	TRBJ1-5	TRBV30	-	-
CASSHDRGTNEKLFF	TGTGCCAGCAGCCACGACAGGGGAACTAATGAAAAACTGTTTTTT	TRBJ1-4	TRBV5-8	-	TRBD1
CASRRGGGQNQPQHF	TGTGCCAGCAGGCGAGGCGGGGGTCAGAATCAGCCCCAGCATTTT	TRBJ1-5	TRBV28	few	-
CASSAVGYEQYF	TGTGCCAGCTCCGCGGTGGGTTACGAGCAGTACTTC	TRBJ2-7	TRBV27	-	-
CASSEALPTGGRYEQYF	TGTGCCAGCAGTGAAGCCCTACCGACAGGGGGTCGCTACGAGCAGTACTTC	TRBJ2-7	TRBV2	-	TRBD1
CASSRGRPSGNTIYF	TGCGCCAGCAGCCGGGGGAGGCCCTCTGGAAACACCATATATTTT	TRBJ1-3	TRBV5-1	-	-
CASRESGQGVGEKLFF	TGCGCCAGCAGGGAGTCCGGACAGGGGGTCGGTGAAAAACTGTTTTTT	TRBJ1-4	TRBV5-1	-	TRBD1
CASSEEETQYF	TGTGCCAGTAGTGAGGAAGAGACCCAGTACTTC	TRBJ2-5	TRBV19	-	-
CASSATGDTEAFF	TGTGCCAGCAGCGCCACAGGGGATACTGAAGCTTTCTTT	TRBJ1-1	TRBV13	-	TRBD1
CASRHEREHSYEQYF	TGTGCCAGCAGGCACGAGCGGGAGCACTCCTACGAGCAGTACTTC	TRBJ2-7	TRBV28	-	TRBD2
CASGRPGLAGVDEQFF	TGTGCCAGCGGGAGACCGGGACTAGCGGGAGTCGATGAGCAGTTCTTC	TRBJ2-1	TRBV13	-	TRBD2
CASSPTPDSEKLFF	TGTGCCAGCAGTCCCACTCCGGACAGTGAAAAACTGTTTTTT	TRBJ1-4	TRBV27	once	-
CASSLMVPGLAHEQYF	TGTGCCAGCAGTTTAATGGTCCCGGGACTAGCACACGAGCAGTACTTC	TRBJ2-7	TRBV27	-	TRBD2
CASSSDRAPNYGYTF	TGTGCCAGCAGTTCGGACAGGGCCCCTAACTATGGCTACACCTTC	TRBJ1-2	TRBV6-5	-	TRBD1
CASSPSGQGYEQYF	TGTGCCAGCAGCCCTTCAGGACAGGGCTACGAGCAGTACTTC	TRBJ2-7	TRBV7-3	-	TRBD1
CASSESGGQDTEAFF	TGTGCCAGCAGTGAATCGGGGGGTCAGGACACTGAAGCTTTCTTT	TRBJ1-1	TRBV6-1	-	-
CASSNRGLATLEQFF	TGTGCCAGCAGCAACCGGGGACTAGCGACTTTGGAGCAGTTCTTC	TRBJ2-1	TRBV7-9	-	TRBD2
CASSDRGRVGTFF	TGTGCCAGCAGTGATAGGGGCAGGGTGGGGACTTTCTTT	TRBJ1-1	TRBV6-1	-	-
CASSLGDLNTGELFF	TGTGCCAGCAGCTTGGGAGATTTAAACACCGGGGAGCTGTTTTTT	TRBJ2-2	TRBV7-9	-	-
CASSSRDRENTEAFF	TGTGCCAGCAGCTCGCGGGACAGGGAAAACACTGAAGCTTTCTTT	TRBJ1-1	TRBV5-5	-	TRBD1
CASSILAGEYSEQFF	TGTGCCAGTAGTATACTAGCGGGCGAATACAGTGAGCAGTTCTTC	TRBJ2-1	TRBV19	-	TRBD2
CASSLQGTSFNEQYF	TGTGCCAGCAGCTTACAAGGGACTAGCTTCAACGAGCAGTACTTC	TRBJ2-7	TRBV7-8	few	TRBD2
CASSLGAGGQVEQFF	TGTGCCAGCAGCTTGGGTGCGGGAGGGCAAGTTGAGCAGTTCTTC	TRBJ2-1	TRBV5-4	-	TRBD2
CASSRAGRRTSGNTIYF	TGCGCCAGCAGCCGGGCGGGACGTAGGACATCTGGAAACACCATATATTTT	TRBJ1-3	TRBV4-1	-	-
CASSSPSTGLDTQYF	TGTGCCAGCAGCTCTCCTTCGACAGGGCTAGATACGCAGTATTTT	TRBJ2-3	TRBV6-5	-	TRBD1
CASSLSGVSGRADPEWSYNEQFF	TGTGCCAGCAGTTTATCAGGTGTTAGCGGGAGGGCCGATCCTGAATGGTCCTACAATGAGCAGTTCTTC	TRBJ2-1	TRBV27	few	TRBD2
CASRLVGISGMAYEQYF	TGTGCAAGTCGCTTAGTCGGTATTAGCGGGATGGCCTACGAGCAGTACTTC	TRBJ2-7	TRBV12-2	-	-
CASSFGREDGELFF	TGTGCCAGCAGCTTCGGGCGGGAGGACGGGGAGCTGTTTTTT	TRBJ2-2	TRBV11-3	-	TRBD2
CASSLGASGVDYNEQFF	TGTGCCAGCAGCTTAGGTGCTAGCGGCGTCGATTACAATGAGCAGTTCTTC	TRBJ2-1	TRBV11-3	-	TRBD2
CASSVEQYTNYGYTF	TGTGCCAGCAGCGTAGAACAGTACACTAACTATGGCTACACCTTC	TRBJ1-2	TRBV9	-	-
CASSKSGRAVGELFF	TGTGCCAGCAGCAAGAGCGGGAGGGCCGTCGGGGAGCTGTTTTTT	TRBJ2-2	TRBV13	-	TRBD2
CASSFLARDTQYF	TGTGCCAGCAGCTTTCTAGCACGGGATACGCAGTATTTT	TRBJ2-3	TRBV7-3	-	-
CASSPATGYNEQFF	TGTGCCAGCAGCCCAGCCACGGGGTACAATGAGCAGTTCTTC	TRBJ2-1	TRBV7-8	-	-
CASSEFRTGATGELFF	TGTGCCAGCAGTGAATTCCGGACAGGGGCCACCGGGGAGCTGTTTTTT	TRBJ2-2	TRBV6-1	-	TRBD1
CASSLFGQGRTYEQYF	TGTGCCAGCAGTTTATTCGGGCAGGGGAGAACCTACGAGCAGTACTTC	TRBJ2-7	TRBV27	-	-
CASSYSQGASGYTF	TGTGCCAGCAGTTACTCTCAGGGGGCTAGTGGCTACACCTTC	TRBJ1-2	TRBV6-5	-	TRBD1
CASQPQRSTSTDTQYF	TGTGCCAGCCAACCCCAACGTTCTACTAGCACAGATACGCAGTATTTT	TRBJ2-3	TRBV19	-	-
CASRTSGSETQYF	TGTGCCAGCAGGACTAGCGGGAGTGAGACCCAGTACTTC	TRBJ2-5	TRBV28	-	TRBD2
CASSSPSGFYEQYF	TGTGCCAGCAGTAGCCCTAGCGGGTTCTACGAGCAGTACTTC	TRBJ2-7	TRBV2	-	TRBD2
CSVHGQGAIRETQYF	TGCAGCGTTCACGGACAGGGGGCAATCAGGGAGACCCAGTACTTC	TRBJ2-5	TRBV29-1	-	TRBD1
CASSAGSSYEQYF	TGCGCCAGCAGTGCTGGGAGCTCCTACGAGCAGTACTTC	TRBJ2-7	TRBV10-2	-	-
CASSYVGGGTQYF	TGTGCCAGCAGTTACGTAGGGGGTGGAACGCAGTATTTT	TRBJ2-3	TRBV6-5	few	-
CASSGSGQGARNTEAFF	TGTGCCAGCAGTGGGTCGGGACAGGGGGCAAGGAACACTGAAGCTTTCTTT	TRBJ1-1	TRBV28	few	TRBD1
CASSPGLAPSSYEQYF	TGCGCCAGCAGCCCCGGACTAGCGCCTAGCTCCTACGAGCAGTACTTC	TRBJ2-7	TRBV5-1	-	TRBD2
CASSSDSAYSNQPQHF	TGTGCCAGCAGTTCGGACAGCGCTTATAGCAATCAGCCCCAGCATTTT	TRBJ1-5	TRBV6-6	-	-
CASSLDFKNIQYF	TGTGCCAGCAGCTTAGACTTCAAAAACATTCAGTACTTC	TRBJ2-4	TRBV7-2	-	-
CATSRVSGYQETQYF	TGTGCCACCAGCAGAGTGTCAGGGTACCAAGAGACCCAGTACTTC	TRBJ2-5	TRBV15	-	-
CASSQGSGVIQETQYF	TGCGCCAGCAGCCAAGGATCAGGGGTGATCCAAGAGACCCAGTACTTC	TRBJ2-5	TRBV4-1	once	-
CASSLGQGDEKLFF	TGTGCCAGCAGTCTCGGACAGGGTGACGAAAAACTGTTTTTT	TRBJ1-4	TRBV6-6	few	TRBD1
CASSEIRESNQPQHF	TGTGCCAGCAGTGAAATAAGGGAGAGCAATCAGCCCCAGCATTTT	TRBJ1-5	TRBV2	-	-
CASRGSGREGPPYEQYF	TGCGCCAGCAGGGGGTCGGGGCGGGAGGGCCCCCCCTACGAGCAGTACTTC	TRBJ2-7	TRBV10-2	-	TRBD2
CASSFYRPLEYGYTF	TGTGCCAGCAGCTTCTACAGGCCTCTGGAGTATGGCTACACCTTC	TRBJ1-2	TRBV7-9	-	-